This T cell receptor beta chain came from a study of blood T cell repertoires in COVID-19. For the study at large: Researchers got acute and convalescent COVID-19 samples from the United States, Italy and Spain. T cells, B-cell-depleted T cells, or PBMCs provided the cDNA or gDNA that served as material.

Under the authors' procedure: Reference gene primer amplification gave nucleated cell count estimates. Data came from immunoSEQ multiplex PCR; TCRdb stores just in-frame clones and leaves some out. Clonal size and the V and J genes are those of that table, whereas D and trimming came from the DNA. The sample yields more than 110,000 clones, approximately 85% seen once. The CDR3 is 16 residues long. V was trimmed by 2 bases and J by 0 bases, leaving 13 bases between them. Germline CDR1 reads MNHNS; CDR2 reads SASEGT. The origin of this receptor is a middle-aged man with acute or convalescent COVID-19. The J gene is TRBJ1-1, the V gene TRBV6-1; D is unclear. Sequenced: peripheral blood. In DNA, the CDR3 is TGTGCCAGCAGTGAAAGGCAGATAGCGTTGAACACTGAAGCTTTCTTT. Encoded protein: CASSERQIALNTEAFF.